These 32 T cell receptor beta chains were all obtained from the same sample, sequenced in a study of identical twins. TCRdb analysed the 5' RACE reads with MiXCR anew, one entry per CDR3 protein. The table has a few hundred thousand distinct CDR3 sequences, roughly 9.9% seen once. The same data also contributed to another study, on yellow fever vaccine responses in identical twins.

Input material: PBMCs. Receptors were obtained from a woman aged 18-30 years in good health.

There are a few counts of this clonotype. The chain links TRBV7-9 to TRBJ1-3; D perhaps matches TRBD1 (6 bases). Germline V gene lookup returns CDR1 SEHNR and CDR2 FQNEAQ (reference sequence). The CDR3 extends over 16 amino acids. Trimming cost V 3 bases and J 0 bases, with 12 bases left between them. The CDR3 DNA follows: TGTGCCAGCAGCTTCTCAGGGGATAACTCTGGAAACACCATATATTTT. This encodes CASSFSGDNSGNTIYF. The full variable domain, its missing parts supplied by reference TRBV7-9 and TRBJ1-3, is DTGVSQNPRHKITKRGQNVTFRCDPISEHNRLYWYRQTLGQGPEFLTYFQNEAQLEKSRLLSDRFSAERPKGSFSTLEIQRTEQGDSAMYLCASSFSGDNSGNTIYFGEGSWLTVV.

At least ten counts were recorded for this clonotype. J is TRBJ2-5 and V is TRBV29-1; D remains unclear. The CDR3 is made up of 12 amino acids. Germline assignment: CDR1 SQVTM and CDR2 ANQGSEA. V dropped 6 bases and J dropped 5 bases, with 13 bases sitting between them. DNA for the CDR3: TGCAGCGTCGGGTGGGCGCTGGAGACCCAGTACTTC. This sequence encodes CSVGWALETQYF.

The V and J genes are TRBV16 and TRBJ1-5; a possible D gene is TRBD1 (5 bases). Germline V gene data show CDR1 as KGHSY and CDR2 as FQNENV. V lost 3 bases, J lost 0 bases, and 9 bases lay in between. CDR3 length: 15 amino acids. This CDR3 is CASSQAGNSNQPQHF. Here the CDR3 DNA reads TGTGCCAGCAGCCAGGCAGGGAATAGCAATCAGCCCCAGCATTTT.

This clonotype was counted ten times or more. The CDR3 is CASSYSEGQGYEQYF. The DNA of the CDR3 is TGTGCCAGCAGTTATAGTGAGGGACAGGGGTACGAGCAGTACTTC. This rearrangement joins TRBV6-5 to TRBJ2-7, with 10 bases matching TRBD1. The J segment lost 4 bases and the V segment lost 3 bases, leaving 6 bases of the junction unmatched. Germline V CDR1 and CDR2: MNHEY, SVGAGI. The CDR3 totals 15 residues.

The table lists this clonotype with a few counts. The genes are TRBV6-2 or TRBV6-3 and TRBJ2-2, with 14 bases lining up with TRBD2. The CDR3 runs 16 residues. Germline CDR1 is MNHEY and CDR2 is SVGEGT. V shed 2 bases, J shed 8 bases, and the junction held 4 bases outside the gene matches. The CDR3: CASSYPGLAGAGELFF. In DNA form, the CDR3 reads TGTGCCAGCAGTTACCCGGGACTAGCGGGAGCAGGGGAGCTGTTTTTT.

The chain recombines TRBV12-3 or TRBV12-4 with TRBJ2-4; 11 positions match TRBD2. Losses at the gene ends were 5 bases for V and 8 bases for J; bases not matched to a gene: 8. This CDR3 is built from 15 residues. The CDR3 DNA sequence: TGTGCCAGCAGTCGTAGCGGGGGGGCGATGGACATTCAGTACTTC. It specifies CASSRSGGAMDIQYF.

This clonotype was observed at least ten times. The J gene is TRBJ2-7, the V gene TRBV9, with D unclear. Germline loops: CDR1 SGDLS, CDR2 YYNGEE. V shed 0 bases and J shed 0 bases, with 10 bases lying between them. This CDR3 is built from 15 residues. The CDR3 spells CASSVGGRSSYEQYF. For the CDR3, the DNA is TGTGCCAGCAGCGTAGGTGGCAGGAGCTCCTACGAGCAGTACTTC.

The V and J genes are TRBV3-1 and TRBJ2-5; no definite D call. CDR1 LGHDT and CDR2 YNNKEL come from the germline V gene (reference sequence). Between the trimmed V and J ends, which lost 1 base and 3 bases, there was a span of 6 bases. The CDR3 contains 13 residues. The CDR3 here is CASSQVGKETQYF. The CDR3 bases are TGTGCCAGCAGCCAAGTGGGGAAAGAGACCCAGTACTTC.

This clonotype has a count of ten or more. V is TRBV29-1 and J is TRBJ2-5; D is undetermined. This CDR3 spans 13 amino acids. Germline CDR1 SQVTM, CDR2 ANQGSEA. V was clipped by 5 bases and J by 2 bases, with 12 bases between them. The CDR3 loop is CSVPGAYQETQYF. The CDR3 nucleotides are TGCAGCGTTCCTGGAGCGTATCAAGAGACCCAGTACTTC.

Many counts were recorded for this clonotype. The V call is TRBV4-3, the J call TRBJ2-7; D unclear. The V and J ends lost 0 bases and 0 bases respectively, with 9 bases between them. CDR3 length: 15 residues. CDR1 and CDR2 (germline): LGHNA, YSLEER. The DNA of the CDR3 is TGCGCCAGCAGCCAAGATCCCCCGGGCTCCTACGAGCAGTACTTC. It encodes CASSQDPPGSYEQYF.

This clonotype was counted only a few times. The chain joins TRBV29-1 to TRBJ1-4; 9 bases match TRBD1. CDR3 size: 15 residues. Trimming at V came to 5 bases and at J to 8 bases, leaving 12 bases not matched to a gene. Per germline, CDR1 SQVTM and CDR2 ANQGSEA. DNA for the CDR3: TGCAGCGTTTTAACAGGGGGCGCAGGAAGAGAAAAACTGTTTTTT. Translating gives CSVLTGGAGREKLFF.

The rearrangement links TRBV29-1 to TRBJ2-1; D perhaps matches TRBD1 (5 bases). The CDR3 length is 12 residues. In germline, CDR1 is SQVTM, CDR2 ANQGSEA. V was cut by 7 bases and J by 4 bases, with 11 bases left in between. The CDR3 DNA sequence: TGCAGCGGACTGACAGATTACAATGAGCAGTTCTTC. Its protein is CSGLTDYNEQFF.

The table lists this clonotype with a few counts. The rearrangement links TRBV11-3 to TRBJ2-1; 10 bases are a match to TRBD1. CDR1 and CDR2 (germline): SGHNT, YENEEA. With V trimmed by 5 bases and J by 3 bases, 7 bases remained unmatched. CDR3 size: 16 residues. Here the CDR3 reads CASSPEGQGIYNEQFF. The DNA of the CDR3 is TGTGCCAGCAGCCCCGAGGGACAGGGGATCTACAATGAGCAGTTCTTC.

The table lists this clonotype with a few counts. The chain has TRBV12-3 or TRBV12-4 and TRBJ2-7, with D possibly TRBD1 on 6 matching bases. V dropped 5 bases and J dropped 2 bases, with 19 bases sitting between them. The CDR3 spans 16 residues. The CDR3 DNA is TGTGCCAGCAGTCCCCCTTTAAGGACAGCAACCTACGAGCAGTACTTC. This translates into CASSPPLRTATYEQYF.

The chain combines TRBV14 with TRBJ2-3; no firm D call. This CDR3 is 15 amino acids long. Germline CDR1 SGHDN, CDR2 FVKESK. With 1 base removed from V and 1 base from J, the gap between germline ends came to 9 bases. Here the CDR3 DNA reads TGTGCCAGCAGCCAAGTTGGGAAAGGCACAGATACGCAGTATTTT. It codes for CASSQVGKGTDTQYF. The full variable domain, with the rest looked up from reference TRBV14 and TRBJ2-3, is EAGVTQFPSHSVIEKGQTVTLRCDPISGHDNLYWYRRVMGKEIKFLLHFVKESKQDESGMPNNRFLAERTGGTYSTLKVQPAELEDSGVYFCASSQVGKGTDTQYFGPGTRLTVL.

In this sample, this clonotype turned up a few times. The V call is TRBV6-1, the J call TRBJ2-7; D not resolved. Germline V gives CDR1 MNHNS, CDR2 SASEGT. V lost 1 base to trimming and J lost 0 bases, with 10 bases between them. The CDR3 length is 15 residues. CDR3: CASSEGGRSSYEQYF. DNA for the CDR3: TGTGCCAGCAGTGAAGGTGGAAGGTCCTCCTACGAGCAGTACTTC.

The chain couples TRBV27 to TRBJ2-7, with a tentative D call TRBD2 (6 bases). The CDR3 has 15 amino acids. V lost 6 bases, J lost 4 bases, and 19 bases lay in between. Per germline, CDR1 MNHEY and CDR2 SMNVEV (reference sequence). The DNA for the CDR3 is TGTGCCAGCAGCGACCTTGGGGACTCGCCTTACGAGCAGTACTTC. Translation: CASSDLGDSPYEQYF.

V usage is TRBV19 and J usage is TRBJ2-1; 8 bases are shared with TRBD2. The germline V gene encodes CDR1 LNHDA and CDR2 SQIVND (reference sequence). J was trimmed by 5 bases and V by 6 bases; bases with no gene match: 12. The CDR3 is made up of 16 amino acids. The DNA of the CDR3 is TGTGCCAGTAGCCCCGAAGGAGGACTAGCACACAATGAGCAGTTCTTC. It specifies CASSPEGGLAHNEQFF.

This clonotype was seen many times. The V gene is TRBV20-1, the J gene TRBJ2-7; no definite D call. Looked up from germline, CDR1 is DFQATT and CDR2 is SNEGSKA (reference sequence). Trimming took 0 bases from V and 9 from J, leaving 6 bases between them. The CDR3 is 10 amino acids. CDR3 in DNA: TGCAGTGCTAGAGACCGTTGGCAGTACTTC. Its protein product is CSARDRWQYF.

This clonotype was counted a few times. The rearrangement links TRBV4-3 to TRBJ2-7, with a possible D match to TRBD1 (6 bases). V gave up 0 bases and J gave up 3 bases, with 12 bases separating them. CDR3 size: 15 residues. Germline values: CDR1 LGHNA, CDR2 YSLEER. In nucleotides, the CDR3 is TGCGCCAGCAGCCAAGACAGGGGTTATATCTACGAGCAGTACTTC. Protein sequence: CASSQDRGYIYEQYF.

The rearrangement uses TRBV2 and TRBJ2-5, with a weak D call TRBD1 (6 bases). The V and J ends lost 1 base and 4 bases respectively, with 16 bases between them. The CDR3 covers 16 residues. Germline V gives CDR1 SNHLY, CDR2 FYNNEI. The CDR3 bases are TGTGCCAGCAGTGAAGGGCACACAGGGATCGGAGAGACCCAGTACTTC. Translation gives CASSEGHTGIGETQYF.

This clonotype showed up just a few times. The chain couples TRBV20-1 to TRBJ2-5; D is uncertain. From germline, CDR1 is DFQATT and CDR2 SNEGSKA (reference sequence). The CDR3 is made up of 10 amino acids. Trimming shortened V by 4 bases and J by 5 bases, and 5 bases separated the two germline ends. The CDR3 here is CSAIRETQYF. In DNA, the CDR3 is TGCAGTGCTATCAGGGAGACCCAGTACTTC.

CDR3 in amino acids: CASSQTSGKFF. CDR3 DNA sequence: TGTGCCAGCAGCCAGACTAGCGGGAAGTTCTTC. The chain is built from TRBV3-1 and TRBJ2-1; the match to TRBD2 covers 11 bases. The germline CDR1 and CDR2 sequences are LGHDT and YNNKEL (reference sequence). The length of the CDR3 is 11 residues. Trimming took 3 bases from V and 14 from J; bases not matched to a gene: 0.

The chain has TRBV27 and TRBJ2-3; D unresolved. V was pared by 7 bases and J by 1 base, with 6 bases between. The germline gives CDR1 MNHEY, CDR2 SMNVEV (reference sequence). The CDR3 is made up of 12 amino acids. CDR3 DNA sequence: TGTGCCAGCATTGGGGGCACAGATACGCAGTATTTT. Its protein product is CASIGGTDTQYF.

The V call is TRBV7-9, the J call TRBJ1-1, with no clear D. The CDR3 runs 14 residues. V shed 3 bases and J shed 1 base, with 9 bases lying between them. Germline V gives CDR1 SEHNR, CDR2 FQNEAQ (reference sequence). The CDR3 is CASSFGQQNTEAFF. For the CDR3, the DNA is TGTGCCAGCAGCTTTGGGCAGCAGAACACTGAAGCTTTCTTT.

In this sample, this clonotype turned up a few times. This sequence joins TRBV19 and TRBJ2-1, with no clear D. The CDR3 runs 16 residues. Trimming took off 1 base at V and 4 bases at J, with 14 bases between the two ends. CDR1 and CDR2 from the germline V gene are LNHDA and SQIVND (reference sequence). The chain's CDR3 is CASSIGWQQYYNEQFF. CDR3 DNA sequence: TGTGCCAGTAGTATAGGTTGGCAGCAATATTACAATGAGCAGTTCTTC.

This clonotype was observed a few times. Written as DNA, the CDR3 is TGTGCCAGCAGGAAGGACGGACGGACTGAAAAACTGTTTTTT. Protein: CASRKDGRTEKLFF. The chain is built from TRBV6-2 or TRBV6-3 and TRBJ1-4; D is unclear. The CDR3 has 14 amino acids. V gave up 6 bases and J gave up 7 bases, with 15 bases separating them. Germline V gene sequence: CDR1 MNHEY, CDR2 SVGEGT.

This clonotype was recorded at least ten times. The chain has TRBV5-1 and TRBJ2-3; TRBD1 is a possible D gene (5 bases). This CDR3 region has 16 residues. Looked up from germline, CDR1 is SGHRS and CDR2 is YFSETQ. V was cut by 6 bases and J by 3 bases, with 20 bases left in between. CDR3 in amino acids: CASTRTDSLRTDTQYF. The DNA of the CDR3 is TGCGCCAGCACCCGGACCGACAGTCTCCGGACAGATACGCAGTATTTT.

V usage is TRBV20-1 and J usage is TRBJ1-5; perhaps TRBD1 as D (6 bases). Germline V CDR1 and CDR2: DFQATT, SNEGSKA (reference sequence). With 8 bases removed from V and 3 bases from J, the gap between germline ends came to 20 bases. This CDR3 comprises 15 residues. The CDR3 bases are TGCAGTACATGGGGCGCAGGGGCCCTCAATCAGCCCCAGCATTTT. Translating gives CSTWGAGALNQPQHF.

This sequence joins TRBV6-5 and TRBJ2-7, with TRBD2 matching over 9 bases. From germline, CDR1 is MNHEY and CDR2 SVGAGI. Trimming at V came to 2 bases and at J to 1 base, leaving 12 bases not matched to a gene. The CDR3 extends over 18 amino acids. The CDR3 loop reads CASSYARRAGGGSYEQYF. The CDR3 DNA follows: TGTGCCAGCAGTTACGCCCGAAGAGCGGGAGGCGGGTCCTACGAGCAGTACTTC.

The chain links TRBV9 to TRBJ2-7; 11 bases fit TRBD2. Per germline, CDR1 SGDLS and CDR2 YYNGEE. CDR3 length: 15 residues. Germline trimming cut 4 bases from V and 6 bases from J; bases unmatched to any gene: 9. The CDR3 sequence is CASSPRLAGTGEQYF. The CDR3 DNA reads TGTGCCAGCAGCCCGAGACTAGCGGGGACGGGCGAGCAGTACTTC.

There are many counts of this clonotype. The chain is built from TRBV12-3 or TRBV12-4 and TRBJ2-3, with a weak D call TRBD1 (5 bases). The length of the CDR3 is 13 residues. With 7 bases removed from V and 4 bases from J, the gap between germline ends came to 12 bases. The CDR3 protein is CASTSTGPDTQYF. The CDR3 region has the DNA TGTGCCAGCACATCAACAGGCCCAGATACGCAGTATTTT.